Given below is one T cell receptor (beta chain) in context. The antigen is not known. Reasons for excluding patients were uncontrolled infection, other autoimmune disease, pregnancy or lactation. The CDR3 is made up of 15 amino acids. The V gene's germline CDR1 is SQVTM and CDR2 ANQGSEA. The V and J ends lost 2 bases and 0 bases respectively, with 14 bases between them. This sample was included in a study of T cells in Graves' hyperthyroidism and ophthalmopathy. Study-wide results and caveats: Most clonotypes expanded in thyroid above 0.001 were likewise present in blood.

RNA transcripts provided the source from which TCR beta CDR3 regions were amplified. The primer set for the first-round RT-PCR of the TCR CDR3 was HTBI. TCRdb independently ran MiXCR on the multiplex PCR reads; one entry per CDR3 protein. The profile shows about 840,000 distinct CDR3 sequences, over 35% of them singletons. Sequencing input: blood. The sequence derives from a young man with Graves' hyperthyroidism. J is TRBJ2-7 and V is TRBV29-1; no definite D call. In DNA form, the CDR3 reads TGCAGCGTTGAAATGGACGCCACGAGCTCCTACGAGCAGTACTTC. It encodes CSVEMDATSSYEQYF.